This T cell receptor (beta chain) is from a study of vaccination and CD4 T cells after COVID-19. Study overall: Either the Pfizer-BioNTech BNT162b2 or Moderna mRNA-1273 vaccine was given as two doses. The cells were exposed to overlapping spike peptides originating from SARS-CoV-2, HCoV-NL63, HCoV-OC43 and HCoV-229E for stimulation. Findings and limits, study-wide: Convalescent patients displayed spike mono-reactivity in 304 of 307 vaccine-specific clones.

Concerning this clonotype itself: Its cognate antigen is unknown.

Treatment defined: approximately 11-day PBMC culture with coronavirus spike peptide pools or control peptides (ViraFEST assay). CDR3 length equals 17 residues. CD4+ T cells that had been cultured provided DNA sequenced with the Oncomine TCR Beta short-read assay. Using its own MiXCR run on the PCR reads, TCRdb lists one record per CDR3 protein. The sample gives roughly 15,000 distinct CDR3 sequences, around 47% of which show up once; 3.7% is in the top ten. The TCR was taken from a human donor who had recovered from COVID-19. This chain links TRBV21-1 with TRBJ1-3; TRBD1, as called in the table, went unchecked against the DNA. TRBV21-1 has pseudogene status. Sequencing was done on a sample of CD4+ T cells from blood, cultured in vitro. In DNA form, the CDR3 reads TGTGCCAGCAGCAAGGTCTCAACAGGGAGCTCCGGAAACACCATATATTTT. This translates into CASSKVSTGSSGNTIYF.